Below are 32 T cell receptor beta chains sequenced from a single sample in a study of identical twins. TCRdb passed the 5' RACE reads through MiXCR, listing each CDR3 protein once. The table includes a few hundred thousand distinct CDR3 sequences, 9% detected once. The sample comprised naive T cells sorted from blood. The receptors shown here come from a woman aged 45 to 65 in good health.

This clonotype was detected a few times. The V gene is TRBV4-1, the J gene TRBJ2-2; the match to TRBD1 covers 7 bases. Trimming removed 1 base from V and 4 bases from J; junction bases left unmatched: 9. Germline CDR1 MGHRA, CDR2 YSYEKL. This CDR3 has 17 amino acids. The CDR3 region has the DNA TGCGCCAGCAGCCAAGTGCGAAGGGGGCCGGTCACCGGGGAGCTGTTTTTT. This gives the protein CASSQVRRGPVTGELFF.

This clonotype was counted only a few times. The chain recombines TRBV25-1 with TRBJ2-5; 10 bases align to TRBD2. V shed 1 base, J shed 3 bases, and the junction held 2 bases outside the gene matches. The CDR3 loop spans 15 amino acids. CDR1 and CDR2 from the germline V gene are MGHDK and SYGVNS. The CDR3 coding sequence is TGTGCCAGCAGTGAATGGCTAGCGGGAGAAGAGACCCAGTACTTC. Translation gives CASSEWLAGEETQYF.

This clonotype occurred a few times. V is TRBV29-1 and J is TRBJ1-2; D is perhaps TRBD1 (5 bases). CDR3 length: 12 amino acids. Trimming removed 6 bases at V and 7 bases at J, with 15 bases between. Germline CDR1 SQVTM, CDR2 ANQGSEA. The CDR3 loop is CSVDTTAAGYTF. The CDR3 coding sequence is TGCAGCGTCGACACGACAGCCGCTGGCTACACCTTC. The complete variable domain, with remaining parts taken from reference TRBV29-1 and TRBJ1-2, reads SAVISQKPSRDICQRGTSLTIQCQVDSQVTMMFWYRQQPGQSLTLIATANQGSEATYESGFVIDKFPISRPNLTFSTLTVSNMSPEDSSIYLCSVDTTAAGYTFGSGTRLTVV.

The table lists this clonotype with many counts. The V gene is TRBV12-3 or TRBV12-4, the J gene TRBJ2-2, with D perhaps matching TRBD1 or TRBD2 (5 bases each). The CDR3 consists of 11 residues. The V and J ends lost 9 bases and 6 bases respectively, with 8 bases between them. The CDR3 loop is CASEGPGELFF. CDR3 nucleotide sequence: TGTGCCAGTGAGGGGCCCGGGGAGCTGTTTTTT.

This clonotype was observed at least ten times. The genes are TRBV4-1 and TRBJ2-3; D gene uncertain. V lost 0 bases and J 4 bases, leaving 8 bases between the germline ends. Germline loops: CDR1 MGHRA, CDR2 YSYEKL. This CDR3 is 14 amino acids long. Written as DNA, the CDR3 is TGCGCCAGCAGCCAAGATTGGGCGGCAGATACGCAGTATTTT. It translates to CASSQDWAADTQYF.

This clonotype was counted between two and nine times. The rearrangement links TRBV27 to TRBJ2-3, with D unresolved. Germline-derived CDR1 and CDR2 are MNHEY and SMNVEV (reference sequence). CDR3 length: 16 residues. V lost 3 bases and J lost 5, with 18 bases in between. In DNA form, the CDR3 reads TGTGCCAGCAGTTTCGTACATCCCCAAGTCATAGATACGCAGTATTTT. It is translated as CASSFVHPQVIDTQYF.

The chain combines TRBV12-3 or TRBV12-4 with TRBJ2-7; D remains unclear. V was shortened by 2 bases and J by 5 bases, with 13 bases between the two germline ends. The CDR3 is 14 residues long. CDR3 in DNA: TGTGCCAGCAGTTTACTGGCGGAAGCACACGAGCAGTACTTC. As protein: CASSLLAEAHEQYF.

CDR3 DNA sequence: TGTGCCAGCAGTCCGTCCGCTAGCGGGATCAATGAGCAGTTCTTC. This sequence encodes CASSPSASGINEQFF. This chain joins TRBV6-4 and TRBJ2-1; 9 bases map to TRBD2. The CDR3 covers 15 residues. Per germline, CDR1 MRHNA and CDR2 SNTAGT. Trimming took 5 bases from V and 6 from J; bases not matched to a gene: 8.

This clonotype was counted at least ten times. The chain combines TRBV12-3 or TRBV12-4 with TRBJ2-5; no clear D. There are 15 residues in the CDR3. The ends were cut back, 3 bases at V and 2 bases at J, with 13 bases in the middle. This CDR3 is CASSLNGALQETQYF. As DNA, the CDR3 is TGTGCCAGCAGTTTGAATGGAGCACTTCAAGAGACCCAGTACTTC.

This clonotype has more than one count but fewer than ten. The chain couples TRBV5-1 to TRBJ1-3; no reliable D call. Germline V lookup: CDR1 SGHRS, CDR2 YFSETQ. The germline V and J ends were trimmed by 6 bases and 4 bases, with 11 bases remaining between them. The CDR3 runs to 13 residues. CDR3 in DNA: TGCGCCAGCATACCCCACCCAGGAAACACCATATATTTT. This codes for CASIPHPGNTIYF.

The chain recombines TRBV4-1 with TRBJ1-6; the match to TRBD1 covers 8 bases. The CDR3 totals 15 residues. Unmatched junction bases numbered 5, after V lost 1 base and J lost 9 bases. Per the germline V gene, CDR1 is MGHRA and CDR2 is YSYEKL. The CDR3 nucleotides are TGCGCCAGCAGCCAAGGGGGACAGGCGAGTTCACCCCTCCACTTT. Translated, it gives CASSQGGQASSPLHF.

V gene TRBV7-2 combines with J gene TRBJ2-7; TRBD2 agrees at 7 bases. After removal of 5 bases from V and 0 bases from J, the junction contained 4 bases not matched to a gene. Germline-derived CDR1 and CDR2 are SGHTA and FQGNSA. This CDR3 has 14 amino acids. The CDR3 coding sequence is TGTGCCAGCAGCCCCGGGAGGAGCTCCTACGAGCAGTACTTC. This codes for CASSPGRSSYEQYF.

This clonotype was seen just once. Sequence at one end of the junction differs from germline and may be a read error. The rearrangement links TRBV6-1 to TRBJ1-2; D gene uncertain. The CDR3 is 12 amino acids. Looked up from germline, CDR1 is MNHNS and CDR2 is SASEGT. The CDR3 nucleotides are TGTGCCAGAAGTGAAGACGGGAATGGCTACACCTTC. Translating gives CARSEDGNGYTF.

The chain is built from TRBV20-1 and TRBJ1-1; D not certain. Germline CDR1 and CDR2: DFQATT and SNEGSKA (reference sequence). This CDR3 is built from 15 residues. V lost 0 bases and J lost 1, with 12 bases in between. CDR3 DNA sequence: TGCAGTGCTAGAGATTGGAGACGGCAGAACACTGAAGCTTTCTTT. Amino acid sequence: CSARDWRRQNTEAFF.

This clonotype was observed a few times. The chain combines TRBV3-1 with TRBJ2-7; D uncertain. Trimming removed 4 bases from V and 7 bases from J, with 23 bases in between. The CDR3 is made up of 16 amino acids. Germline CDR1 and CDR2: LGHDT and YNNKEL (reference sequence). This chain's CDR3 is CASSPRTFKRVEEQYF. CDR3 DNA: TGTGCCAGCAGCCCCCGGACCTTTAAAAGGGTCGAGGAGCAGTACTTC.

The chain couples TRBV25-1 to TRBJ1-4, with 7 positions matching TRBD1. Trimming at V came to 7 bases and at J to 4 bases, leaving 9 bases not matched to a gene. The CDR3 has 15 amino acids. CDR1 is MGHDK, CDR2 SYGVNS, per germline. As DNA, the CDR3 is TGTGCCAGCACCGTTGCCGGGACAGTTAATGAAAAACTGTTTTTT. Its translation is CASTVAGTVNEKLFF.

The chain has TRBV5-1 and TRBJ2-6; no clear D gene. V was cut by 6 bases and J by 0 bases, with 16 bases left in between. Germline assignment: CDR1 SGHRS and CDR2 YFSETQ. This CDR3 contains 17 residues. The CDR3 sequence: CASTQVAGVSGANVLTF. In nucleotides, the CDR3 is TGCGCCAGCACCCAGGTCGCTGGGGTCTCTGGGGCCAACGTCCTGACTTTC.

This clonotype was picked up a small number of times. The chain recombines TRBV27 with TRBJ1-2, with 7 bases identical to TRBD1. There are 16 residues in the CDR3. Germline assignment: CDR1 MNHEY and CDR2 SMNVEV (reference sequence). After removal of 6 bases from V and 3 bases from J, the junction contained 13 bases not matched to a gene. The CDR3 DNA reads TGTGCCAGCAGGCGGAGGACAGCCCAGGGGGACTATGGCTACACCTTC. Amino acid sequence: CASRRRTAQGDYGYTF.

The chain has TRBV9 and TRBJ2-1, with D tentatively TRBD1 or TRBD2 (5 bases each). CDR1 is SGDLS, CDR2 YYNGEE, per germline. V lost 4 bases and J lost 3, with 17 bases in between. The CDR3 consists of 16 residues. CDR3 in amino acids: CASSRGRVAGYNEQFF. The CDR3 coding sequence is TGTGCCAGCAGCCGGGGCCGGGTAGCAGGCTACAATGAGCAGTTCTTC.

This clonotype was counted ten times or more. J is TRBJ2-3 and V is TRBV27, with a weak D call TRBD2 (5 bases). CDR1 MNHEY and CDR2 SMNVEV come from the germline V gene (reference sequence). The CDR3 spans 14 residues. The V end lost 1 base, the J end lost 2 bases, and 7 bases lay between the germline ends. This CDR3 reads CASSLFGVTDTQYF. In DNA form, the CDR3 reads TGTGCCAGCAGTTTATTCGGGGTCACAGATACGCAGTATTTT.

The rearrangement links TRBV6-5 to TRBJ2-5, with D perhaps TRBD1 or TRBD2 (5 bases each). The CDR3 has 13 amino acids. Trimming cost V 6 bases and J 5 bases, with 13 bases left between them. Germline CDR1 and CDR2: MNHEY and SVGAGI. CDR3 in amino acids: CASRPGPEETQYF. The CDR3, as DNA: TGTGCCAGCAGGCCGGGACCGGAGGAGACCCAGTACTTC.

The genes are TRBV7-3 and TRBJ2-7; tentative D call: TRBD1 (6 bases). The CDR3 is 14 amino acids. Trimming removed 2 bases from V and 4 bases from J, with 12 bases in between. CDR1 is SGHTA and CDR2 is FQGTGA in the germline V gene. The CDR3 loop is CASSLAATGYEQYF. CDR3 bases: TGTGCCAGCAGCTTAGCTGCGACAGGTTACGAGCAGTACTTC.

This clonotype was observed many times. CDR3 protein: CASSKQATNEKLFF. For the CDR3, the DNA is TGTGCCAGCAGCAAACAGGCAACTAATGAAAAACTGTTTTTT. The chain uses TRBV7-2 and TRBJ1-4; tentatively, D is TRBD1 (5 bases). The V end was cut by 5 bases, the J end by 0 bases, with 7 bases between. The CDR3 loop spans 14 amino acids. CDR1 and CDR2 (germline): SGHTA, FQGNSA.

The chain recombines TRBV3-1 with TRBJ2-3; D might be TRBD1 or TRBD2, each matching 5 bases. The CDR3 sequence is 16 residues long. V shed 0 bases and J shed 1 base, with 11 bases lying between them. Germline-derived CDR1 and CDR2 are LGHDT and YNNKEL (reference sequence). The CDR3 bases are TGTGCCAGCAGCCAAGATGGGACCCTAGGCACAGATACGCAGTATTTT. This sequence encodes CASSQDGTLGTDTQYF.

This clonotype was counted a few times. This sequence joins TRBV24-1 and TRBJ2-1; the D call may be TRBD1 or TRBD2 (5 bases each). CDR3 length equals 13 residues. The germline V gene has CDR1 KGHDR and CDR2 SFDVKD. The V end lost 9 bases, the J end lost 5 bases, and 13 bases lay between the germline ends. This chain's CDR3 is CATGSGTNNEQFF. The CDR3 nucleotides read TGTGCCACCGGTTCTGGGACCAACAATGAGCAGTTCTTC.

This clonotype was observed a single time. Sequence at one end of the junction differs from germline and may be a read error. J is TRBJ2-2 and V is TRBV5-6; a possible D gene is TRBD1 (5 bases). Looked up from germline, CDR1 is SGHDT and CDR2 is YYEEEE. CDR3 length: 12 amino acids. Here the CDR3 reads CASDSNTRELFF. CDR3 in DNA: TGTGCCAGCGACAGCAACACCCGGGAGCTGTTTTTT. The whole variable domain, remainder taken from reference TRBV5-6 and TRBJ2-2, is DAGVTQSPTHLIKTRGQQVTLRCSPKSGHDTVSWYQQALGQGPQFIFQYYEEEERQRGNFPDRFSGHQFPNYSSELNVNALLLGDSALYLCASDSNTRELFFGEGSRLTVL.

The table lists this clonotype with many counts. V usage is TRBV20-1 and J usage is TRBJ2-1; D possibly corresponds to TRBD2 (6 bases). Germline loops: CDR1 DFQATT, CDR2 SNEGSKA (reference sequence). The CDR3 spans 14 residues. Trimming cost V 5 bases and J 9 bases, with 20 bases left between them. The CDR3 DNA reads TGCAGTGCTGAAAAGCGGGCGGTGGAGGGTGAGCAGTTCTTC. This encodes CSAEKRAVEGEQFF.

This clonotype was picked up many times. The rearrangement links TRBV3-1 to TRBJ1-2; no clear D. Germline CDR1 reads LGHDT; CDR2 reads YNNKEL (reference sequence). The CDR3 has 13 residues. V lost 4 bases, J lost 7 bases, and 13 bases lay in between. The CDR3 here is CASSRDGVFGYTF. The CDR3 nucleotides read TGTGCCAGCAGCCGAGACGGGGTCTTTGGCTACACCTTC.

V is TRBV7-9 and J is TRBJ2-7; D may be TRBD1 or TRBD2 (5 bases each). The CDR3 is 14 amino acids. The germline V gene has CDR1 SEHNR and CDR2 FQNEAQ (reference sequence). Trimming shortened V by 5 bases and J by 7 bases, and 18 bases separated the two germline ends. CDR3 in amino acids: CASSVFGAVGEQYF. The DNA for the CDR3 is TGTGCCAGCAGCGTCTTCGGGGCTGTTGGAGAGCAGTACTTC.

This clonotype was seen repeatedly, ten times or more. This chain links TRBV3-1 with TRBJ2-3, with D unresolved. Per germline, CDR1 LGHDT and CDR2 YNNKEL (reference sequence). The CDR3 runs to 15 residues. Trimming stripped 0 bases from V and 1 base from J, with 8 bases between. CDR3 in DNA: TGTGCCAGCAGCCAAGAAGCCCCAGGCACAGATACGCAGTATTTT. Encoded protein: CASSQEAPGTDTQYF.

This clonotype has more than one count but fewer than ten. The chain joins TRBV11-3 to TRBJ1-2; D gene ambiguous. Trimming pared 4 bases from V and 4 bases from J, leaving 7 bases between. Germline CDR1 and CDR2: SGHNT and YENEEA. The length of the CDR3 is 12 residues. The CDR3 region has the DNA TGTGCCAGCAGCTCCAACCCCTATGGCTACACCTTC. Protein: CASSSNPYGYTF.

This clonotype has at least ten counts. The rearrangement joins TRBV7-9 to TRBJ2-1; D not resolved. V was trimmed by 6 bases and J by 0 bases, leaving 9 bases between them. From germline, CDR1 is SEHNR and CDR2 FQNEAQ (reference sequence). The CDR3 spans 14 residues. In nucleotides, the CDR3 is TGTGCCAGCAGTGGTCAGCTCTCCTACAATGAGCAGTTCTTC. This sequence encodes CASSGQLSYNEQFF. Based on the CDR3 plus reference TRBV7-9 and TRBJ2-1, the full variable domain is DTGVSQNPRHKITKRGQNVTFRCDPISEHNRLYWYRQTLGQGPEFLTYFQNEAQLEKSRLLSDRFSAERPKGSFSTLEIQRTEQGDSAMYLCASSGQLSYNEQFFGPGTRLTVL.